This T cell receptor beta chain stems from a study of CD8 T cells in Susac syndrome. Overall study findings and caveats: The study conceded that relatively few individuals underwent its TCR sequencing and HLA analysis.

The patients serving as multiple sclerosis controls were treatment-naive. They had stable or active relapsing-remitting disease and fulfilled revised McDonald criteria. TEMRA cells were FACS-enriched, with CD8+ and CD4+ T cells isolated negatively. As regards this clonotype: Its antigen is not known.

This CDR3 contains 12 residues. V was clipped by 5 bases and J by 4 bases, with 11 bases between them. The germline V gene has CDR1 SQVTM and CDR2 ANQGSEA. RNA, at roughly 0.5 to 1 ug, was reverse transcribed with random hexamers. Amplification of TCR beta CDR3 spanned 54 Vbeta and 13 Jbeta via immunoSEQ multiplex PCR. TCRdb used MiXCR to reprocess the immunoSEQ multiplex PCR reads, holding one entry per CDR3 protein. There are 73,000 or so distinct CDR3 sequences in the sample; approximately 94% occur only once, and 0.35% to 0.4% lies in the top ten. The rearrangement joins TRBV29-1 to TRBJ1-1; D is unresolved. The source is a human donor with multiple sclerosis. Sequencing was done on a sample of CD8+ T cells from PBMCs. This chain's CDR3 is CSVIRDPTEAFF. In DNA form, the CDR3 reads TGCAGCGTTATCCGGGATCCCACTGAAGCTTTCTTT. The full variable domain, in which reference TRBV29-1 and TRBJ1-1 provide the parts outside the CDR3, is SAVISQKPSRDICQRGTSLTIQCQVDSQVTMMFWYRQQPGQSLTLIATANQGSEATYESGFVIDKFPISRPNLTFSTLTVSNMSPEDSSIYLCSVIRDPTEAFFGQGTRLTVV.